This T cell receptor beta chain was sequenced in a study of control samples from healthy donors and cancer patients. This CDR3 spans 15 amino acids. The germline V gene has CDR1 MNHNS and CDR2 SASEGT. Trimming stripped 1 base from V and 5 bases from J, with 11 bases between. Sequencing was performed with immunoSEQ multiplex PCR; in TCRdb, only in-frame clones are kept and a portion is missing. This sample has over 60,000 clones, with about 90% found just once. The sample comprised PBMCs. The TCR comes from a woman aged 60 to 75 with head and neck cancer. The chain carries TRBV6-1 and TRBJ2-2; a weak D match, TRBD1 (5 bases). CDR3 bases: TGTGCCAGCAGTGAAGGCAGGGCCCTGACCGGGGAGCTGTTTTTT. This translates into CASSEGRALTGELFF.